This is a list of T cell receptor beta chains from one sample in a study of T cell therapy after organ transplantation. Antigen specificity for these receptors is unknown. Method: immunoSEQ multiplex PCR; TCRdb's copy keeps in-frame clones and lacks some. The sample lists about 17,000 clones, approximately 85% occurring once. Sequenced here: CD8+ T cells from blood, sampled after autologous CMV-specific T cell therapy. All receptors come from a human patient who had received a solid organ transplant and had CMV disease. Some T cells may trace back to the graft donor. CDR3s include the opening cysteine and the closing phenylalanine or tryptophan. D genes are given only for firm matches. Not every row has a clone size; where given, it reads once, few, many or a size class.

V gene: TRBV14
D gene: .
J gene: TRBJ1-2
clone size: medium-sized
CDR3 protein: CASSQGHINYGYTF

V gene: TRBV14
D gene: TRBD1
J gene: TRBJ2-7
clone size: .
CDR3 protein: CASSHHVTGDNDEQYF

V gene: TRBV27
D gene: .
J gene: TRBJ2-5
clone size: .
CDR3 protein: CATGENQETQYF

V gene: TRBV15
D gene: .
J gene: TRBJ1-4
clone size: .
CDR3 protein: CATSRDPGSNEKLFF

V gene: TRBV7-9
D gene: TRBD1
J gene: TRBJ2-1
clone size: .
CDR3 protein: CASSPGQGAVDEQFF

V gene: TRBV11-1
D gene: .
J gene: TRBJ1-2
clone size: .
CDR3 protein: CASSVQASGYTF

V gene: TRBV7-9
D gene: TRBD1
J gene: TRBJ2-3
clone size: .
CDR3 protein: CASSLESRGQRDTQYF

V gene: TRBV10-3
D gene: .
J gene: TRBJ2-1
clone size: .
CDR3 protein: CAISESEYNEQFF

V gene: TRBV18
D gene: TRBD1
J gene: TRBJ1-4
clone size: .
CDR3 protein: CASSPPGQGNEKLFF

V gene: TRBV4-2
D gene: TRBD1
J gene: TRBJ1-5
clone size: .
CDR3 protein: CASSQEGPGQANQPQHF

V gene: TRBV4-2
D gene: .
J gene: TRBJ1-2
clone size: few
CDR3 protein: CASSQLGDGYGYTF

V gene: TRBV7-9
D gene: .
J gene: TRBJ1-2
clone size: .
CDR3 protein: CASSLGLVNSYGYTF

V gene: TRBV30
D gene: .
J gene: TRBJ2-2
clone size: few
CDR3 protein: CAWSPELTNTGELFF

V gene: TRBV19
D gene: TRBD2
J gene: TRBJ2-7
clone size: .
CDR3 protein: CASSIMAGGTYEQYF

V gene: TRBV27
D gene: .
J gene: TRBJ2-7
clone size: .
CDR3 protein: CASSLRQGINYEQYF

V gene: TRBV27
D gene: .
J gene: TRBJ1-5
clone size: .
CDR3 protein: CASSFGAGLSNQPQHF

V gene: TRBV5-6
D gene: TRBD1
J gene: TRBJ1-2
clone size: few
CDR3 protein: CASSLNMGQNYGYTF

V gene: TRBV9
D gene: TRBD1
J gene: TRBJ1-2
clone size: .
CDR3 protein: CASSARDRGIPNYGYTF

V gene: TRBV27
D gene: .
J gene: TRBJ2-3
clone size: once
CDR3 protein: CASSPRRDTQYF

V gene: TRBV7-9
D gene: TRBD1
J gene: TRBJ2-7
clone size: .
CDR3 protein: CASSKGTVNSYEQYF

V gene: TRBV19
D gene: .
J gene: TRBJ1-5
clone size: once
CDR3 protein: CASSGQRYQPQHF

V gene: TRBV29-1
D gene: TRBD1
J gene: TRBJ2-7
clone size: large
CDR3 protein: CSVEGTGGYEQYF

V gene: TRBV28
D gene: .
J gene: TRBJ1-1
clone size: .
CDR3 protein: CASSPNWDTEAFF

V gene: TRBV15
D gene: .
J gene: TRBJ2-1
clone size: .
CDR3 protein: CATSRGGGSPNEQFF

V gene: TRBV13
D gene: .
J gene: TRBJ2-5
clone size: .
CDR3 protein: CASSKIRNQETQYF

V gene: TRBV6-6
D gene: .
J gene: TRBJ2-1
clone size: .
CDR3 protein: CASEDGGAEQFF

V gene: TRBV14
D gene: .
J gene: TRBJ2-7
clone size: .
CDR3 protein: CASSQGIAAYEQYF

V gene: TRBV27
D gene: .
J gene: TRBJ1-1
clone size: .
CDR3 protein: CASRLGRTEAFF

V gene: TRBV30
D gene: TRBD2
J gene: TRBJ2-1
clone size: .
CDR3 protein: CAWSVGTSGYNEQFF

V gene: TRBV6-6
D gene: .
J gene: TRBJ2-1
clone size: .
CDR3 protein: CASSYRGTYNEQFF

V gene: TRBV4-2
D gene: TRBD2
J gene: TRBJ2-3
clone size: once
CDR3 protein: CASSQDFASGVSTDTQYF

V gene: TRBV5-5
D gene: TRBD1
J gene: TRBJ1-4
clone size: once
CDR3 protein: CASSPDRGHEKLFF

V gene: TRBV2
D gene: TRBD2
J gene: TRBJ2-1
clone size: .
CDR3 protein: CASSEALAVINEQFF

V gene: TRBV9
D gene: TRBD1
J gene: TRBJ1-2
clone size: .
CDR3 protein: CASSAGQRLGYGYTF

V gene: TRBV5-1
D gene: .
J gene: TRBJ2-7
clone size: .
CDR3 protein: CASSLELAVSPYEQYF

V gene: TRBV6-6
D gene: .
J gene: TRBJ1-2
clone size: .
CDR3 protein: CASSYMGHGYTF